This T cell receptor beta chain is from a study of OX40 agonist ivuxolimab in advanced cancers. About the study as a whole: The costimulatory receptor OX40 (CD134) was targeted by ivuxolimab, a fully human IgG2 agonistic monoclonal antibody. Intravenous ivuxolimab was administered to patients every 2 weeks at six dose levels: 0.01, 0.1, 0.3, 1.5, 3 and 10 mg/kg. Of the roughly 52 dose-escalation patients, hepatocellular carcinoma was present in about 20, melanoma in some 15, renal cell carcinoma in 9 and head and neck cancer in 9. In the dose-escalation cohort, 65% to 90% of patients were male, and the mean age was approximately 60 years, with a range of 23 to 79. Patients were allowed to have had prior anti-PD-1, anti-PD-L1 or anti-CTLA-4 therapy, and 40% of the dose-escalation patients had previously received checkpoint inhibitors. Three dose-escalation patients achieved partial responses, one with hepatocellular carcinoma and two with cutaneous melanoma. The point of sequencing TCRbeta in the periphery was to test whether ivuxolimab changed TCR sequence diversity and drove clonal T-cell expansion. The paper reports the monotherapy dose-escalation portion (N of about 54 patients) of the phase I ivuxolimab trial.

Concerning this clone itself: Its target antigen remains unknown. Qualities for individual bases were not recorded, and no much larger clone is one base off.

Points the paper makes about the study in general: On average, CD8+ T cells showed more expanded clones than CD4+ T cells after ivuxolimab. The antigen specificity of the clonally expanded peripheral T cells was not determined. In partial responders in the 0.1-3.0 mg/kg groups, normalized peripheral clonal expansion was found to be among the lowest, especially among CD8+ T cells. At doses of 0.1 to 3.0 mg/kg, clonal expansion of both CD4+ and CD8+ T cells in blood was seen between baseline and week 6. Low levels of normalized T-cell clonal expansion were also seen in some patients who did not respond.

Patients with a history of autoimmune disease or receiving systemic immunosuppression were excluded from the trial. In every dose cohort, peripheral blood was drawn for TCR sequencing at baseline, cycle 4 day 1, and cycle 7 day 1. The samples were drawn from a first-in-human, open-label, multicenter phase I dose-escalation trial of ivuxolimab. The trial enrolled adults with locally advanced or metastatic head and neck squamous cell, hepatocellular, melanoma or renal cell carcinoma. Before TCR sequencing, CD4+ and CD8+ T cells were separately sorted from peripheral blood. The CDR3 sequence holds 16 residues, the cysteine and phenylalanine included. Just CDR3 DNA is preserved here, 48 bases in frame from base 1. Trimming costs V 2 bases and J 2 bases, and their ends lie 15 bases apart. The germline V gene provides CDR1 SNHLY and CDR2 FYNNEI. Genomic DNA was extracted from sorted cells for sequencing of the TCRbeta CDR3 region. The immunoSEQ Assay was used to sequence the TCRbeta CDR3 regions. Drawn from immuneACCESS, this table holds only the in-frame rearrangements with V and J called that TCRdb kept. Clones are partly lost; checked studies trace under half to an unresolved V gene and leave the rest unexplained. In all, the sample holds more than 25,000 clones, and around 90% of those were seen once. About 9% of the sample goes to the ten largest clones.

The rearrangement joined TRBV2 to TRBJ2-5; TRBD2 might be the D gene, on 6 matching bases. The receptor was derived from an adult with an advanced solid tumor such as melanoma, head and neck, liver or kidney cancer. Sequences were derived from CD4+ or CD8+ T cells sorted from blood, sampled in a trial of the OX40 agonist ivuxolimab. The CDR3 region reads CASSEPSAVPQETQYF. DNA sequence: TGTGCCAGCAGTGAACCTAGCGCCGTACCTCAAGAGACCCAGTACTTC.